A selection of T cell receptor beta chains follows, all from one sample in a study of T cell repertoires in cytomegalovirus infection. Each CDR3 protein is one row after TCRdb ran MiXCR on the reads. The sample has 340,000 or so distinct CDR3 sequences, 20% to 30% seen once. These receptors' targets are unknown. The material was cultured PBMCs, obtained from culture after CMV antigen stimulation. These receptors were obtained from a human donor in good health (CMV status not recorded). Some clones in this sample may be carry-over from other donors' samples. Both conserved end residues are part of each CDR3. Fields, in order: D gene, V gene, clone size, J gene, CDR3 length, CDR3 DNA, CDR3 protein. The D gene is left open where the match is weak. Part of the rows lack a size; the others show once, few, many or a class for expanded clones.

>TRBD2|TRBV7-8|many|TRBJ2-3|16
TGTGCCAGCAGCCCCCTGACTAGCGGGAGTGCAGATACGCAGTATTTT
CASSPLTSGSADTQYF
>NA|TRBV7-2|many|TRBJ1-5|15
TGTGCCAGCAGCTTGGCGGGTTCGGGCAATCAGCCCCAGCATTTT
CASSLAGSGNQPQHF
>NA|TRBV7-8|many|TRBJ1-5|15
TGTGCCAGCAGCTTAGTAGGAGTATCGGGGGAGGCCCAGCATTTT
CASSLVGVSGEAQHF
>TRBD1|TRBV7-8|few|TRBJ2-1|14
TGTGCCAGCAGCTCCCGGGAGACAGGGGGACGGCAGTTCTTC
CASSSRETGGRQFF
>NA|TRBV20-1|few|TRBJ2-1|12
TGCAGTGCTAGAGGGCCCCGCAATGAGCAGTTCTTC
CSARGPRNEQFF
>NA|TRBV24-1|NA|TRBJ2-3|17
TGTGCCACCAGTGATTTTCCGGACGGAACCTCCCAAGATACGCAGTATTTT
CATSDFPDGTSQDTQYF
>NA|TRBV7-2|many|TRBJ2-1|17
TGTGCCAGCAGCTGGAGGGGGGGGACTACAGGCTACAATGAGCAGTTCTTC
CASSWRGGTTGYNEQFF
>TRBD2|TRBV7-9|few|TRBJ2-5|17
TGTGCCAGCAGCTCACCGTCCGGCGGGAGACGACAAGAGACCCAGTACTTC
CASSSPSGGRRQETQYF
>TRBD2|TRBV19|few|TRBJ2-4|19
TGTGCCAGTAGTACGAGACTAGCGGGAGGCCCACTAGCCAAAAACATTCAGTACTTC
CASSTRLAGGPLAKNIQYF
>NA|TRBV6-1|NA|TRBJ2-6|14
TGTGCCAGCAGAAGGAGCTCTGGGGCCAACGTCCTGACTTTC
CASRRSSGANVLTF
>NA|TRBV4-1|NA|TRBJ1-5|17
TGCGCCAGCAGCCAAGTTGGGCTGGGGGGGTTGCACCAGCCCCAGCATTTT
CASSQVGLGGLHQPQHF
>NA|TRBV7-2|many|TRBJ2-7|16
TGTGCCAGCAGCTTAGCGTCCAGCGAGAGCTCCTACGAGCAGTACTTC
CASSLASSESSYEQYF
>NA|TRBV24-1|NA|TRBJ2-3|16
TGTGCCACCAGTGATGCCCGCGGGGAGGGCACAGATACGCAGTATTTT
CATSDARGEGTDTQYF
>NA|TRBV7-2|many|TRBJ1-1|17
TGTGCCAGCAGATCCCGTCCCGGGACGGTGATGAACACTGAAGCTTTCTTT
CASRSRPGTVMNTEAFF
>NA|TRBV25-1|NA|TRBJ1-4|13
TGTGCCAGCAGGGGCGTGGGGCGTGAAAAACTGTTTTTT
CASRGVGREKLFF
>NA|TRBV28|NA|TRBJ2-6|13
TGTGCCAGCAGTATCCCAGGGGCCAACGTCCTGACTTTC
CASSIPGANVLTF
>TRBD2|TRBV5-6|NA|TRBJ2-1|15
TGTGCCAGCAGCGGCGCGGGAGGGCCGAGGAATGAGCAGTTCTTC
CASSGAGGPRNEQFF
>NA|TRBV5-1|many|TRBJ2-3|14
TGCGCCAGCAGCTTGGGTGGGTTCCCAGATACGCAGTATTTT
CASSLGGFPDTQYF
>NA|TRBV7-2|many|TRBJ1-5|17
TGTGCCAGCAGCCCATTTGTGGGCGGGACGAGCAATCAGCCCCAGCATTTT
CASSPFVGGTSNQPQHF
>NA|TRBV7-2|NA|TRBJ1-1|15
TGTGCCAGCAGCTTAAATGGGGGGGTGAACACTGAAGCTTTCTTT
CASSLNGGVNTEAFF
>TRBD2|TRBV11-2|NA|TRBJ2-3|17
TGTGCCAGCAGCTTAGATGCCCTAGCGGGATTCACAGATACGCAGTATTTT
CASSLDALAGFTDTQYF
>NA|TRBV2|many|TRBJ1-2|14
TGTGCCAGCAGTGAAACCCGCGGGACTAATGGCTACACCTTC
CASSETRGTNGYTF
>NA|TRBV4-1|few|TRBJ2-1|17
TGCGCCAGCAGCCAAGATCCCGGGCAGAGCTCCTACAATGAGCAGTTCTTC
CASSQDPGQSSYNEQFF
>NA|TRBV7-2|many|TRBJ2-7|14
TGTGCCAGCAGCGCCGGACAAGGCTCCTACGAGCAGTACTTC
CASSAGQGSYEQYF
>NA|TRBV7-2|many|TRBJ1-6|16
TGTGCCAGCAGCTTAGCGATTGCGGGGGGCGCCGCACCCCTCCACTTT
CASSLAIAGGAAPLHF
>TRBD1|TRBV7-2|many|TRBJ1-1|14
TGTGCCAGCAGCCCATGGACAGGGGGCACTGAAGCTTTCTTT
CASSPWTGGTEAFF